The T cell receptor beta chain described here comes from a study of shared clonotypes between healthy human individuals (dated by TCRdb to 2018 to 2020). In terms of the full investigation: Three men and a couple of women, aged 18 to 49 years, made up the cohort. For each donor, CD4 naive and CD4 memory were each given three plates, CD8 naive was given two plates, and CD8 memory was given one plate. Different laboratories and diverse techniques were used to prepare libraries and sequence TCR repertoires, to increase sequencing depth and limit assay-specific biases. Each donor's leukapheresis produced roughly between roughly 0.85 and 9.5 billion PBMCs. Blood TCR repertoires of 5 or 6 healthy adults were deeply sequenced to estimate repertoire size and the extent of clonotype sharing between individuals.

For the CD8 naive samples, CD45RO-negative cells were positively selected for CCR7, yielding a CD45RA+CCR7+ population from which TemRA cells were excluded. Healthy HIV-negative adults with no recently reported acute infections or vaccinations were included as donors. All donors were Caucasian adults living in Nashville, Tennessee, USA. Blood was obtained by leukapheresis, after which PBMCs were separated by Ficoll-Histopaque density gradient centrifugation and cryopreserved in liquid nitrogen vapor phase. Analytical flow cytometry was used to check the purity and quantity of every magnetically sorted T cell population. Each sorted fraction had its genomic DNA isolated and then quantified by UV absorbance on a Nanodrop 2000c. Study-wide findings and limitations: Because the study included only a small number of donors, the genetic and exposure-history diversity represented was limited. Compared with non-shared clonotypes, the clonotypes found in all four sorted-subset donors had higher generation probabilities. Sampling was restricted to blood, and TCR repertoires in tissues likely differ from the TCR repertoires found in blood. Larger estimated clonotype richness was generally found for naive subsets than for memory subsets. Across four donors, approximately 4.6% of naive CD4, more than 3% of naive CD8, about 2.3% of memory CD4, and 0.4% to 0.45% of memory CD8 clonotypes were shared. Incomplete sequencing was indicated by rarefaction of sorted-subset datasets, despite the large sequencing depth. Pairwise subsampling indicated that sequencing depth was expected to affect the degree of clonotype sharing among donors.

The CDR3 has 18 amino acids, counting the end cysteine and phenylalanine. CDR3 DNA only is kept here, 54 bases in frame from base 1. Trimming leaves V shorter by 3 bases and J shorter by 1 base, with the junction holding 11 bases beyond the gene matches. Via the germline V gene, CDR1 is MNHNS and CDR2 SASEGT. Comment on this clone: Its antigen target is currently unknown. It has no much larger one-base neighbor in the sample; base qualities were not kept.

Using the deep immunoSEQ assay, multiplex PCR amplified TCR CDR3 regions from genomic DNA. For each cell subset, the extracted genomic DNA was distributed evenly across all wells of several immunoSEQ 96-well plates, and each plate served as one replicate. For sorted subsets, roughly 200 ng of genomic DNA, equivalent to roughly 33,000 T cell genomes, went into each replicate PCR. The purified libraries were quantified using a Qubit 3.0 fluorometer, sized with a Bioanalyzer 2100, and then quantified again using the KAPA Library Quantification kit. Every immunoSEQ 96-well plate was sequenced on a separate single-read 150-cycle Illumina NextSeq 550 flow cell. The paper's processing steps were these. Because the immunoSEQ output included only junctional sequences and no quality scores, the filtering could not be the same as the filtering used for full-length reads. To assign V/J genes and CDR3, sequences were annotated against IMGT germline references using PyIR, a Python wrapper for IgBLAST v1.9. Any read was removed if the V/J assignment was weak (E-value above 1e-6), the CDR3 was missing, or the read contained stop codons, out-of-frame junctions, or ambiguous translated residues. V3J clonotypes were defined by identical inferred V gene, J gene, and CDR3 amino acid sequence. Percentage overlap between repertoires was computed as shared unique clonotypes divided by the size of the smaller repertoire. Three approaches were used to assess repertoire richness: RTK rarefaction, the Chao1 estimator, and Recon v2.1 estimates of unobserved clonotypes. Generation probabilities were computed with OLGA for all TCRbeta clonotypes obtained by the gDNA method from several donors. The table comes from immuneACCESS by way of TCRdb, which keeps in-frame sequences with V and J called. Part of the clones is missing from these tables; in studies checked, under half for an unresolved V gene and the rest for unknown reasons. The V and J calls and clone size were taken over from that table, and D and trimming were inferred from the DNA. The sample table holds approximately 740,000 clones, of which roughly 92% were seen once. The ten largest clones capture less than 25% of the sample.

The sequencing input was naive CD8+ T cells sorted from blood. The cell subset or site label, as the study defines it: CD45RA+CCR7+. The sequence came from a man aged 25-45 years in good health. This chain joins TRBV6-1 to TRBJ2-7, with 11 middle bases fitting TRBD2. The DNA is as follows: TGTGCCAGCAGTGACCCCTCCTCGGGACTAGCGGTTTCCTACGAGCAGTACTTC. It is translated as CASSDPSSGLAVSYEQYF.